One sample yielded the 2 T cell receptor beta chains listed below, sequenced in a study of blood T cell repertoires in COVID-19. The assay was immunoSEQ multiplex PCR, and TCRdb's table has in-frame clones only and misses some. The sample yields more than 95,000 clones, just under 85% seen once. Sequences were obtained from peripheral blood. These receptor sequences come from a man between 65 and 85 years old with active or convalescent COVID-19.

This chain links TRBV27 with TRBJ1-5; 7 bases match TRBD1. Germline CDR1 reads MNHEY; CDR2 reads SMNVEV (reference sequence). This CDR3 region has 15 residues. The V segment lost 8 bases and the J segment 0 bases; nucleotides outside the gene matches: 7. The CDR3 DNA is TGTGCCAGCGGAATCCGGACAGGTAGCAATCAGCCCCAGCATTTT. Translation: CASGIRTGSNQPQHF.

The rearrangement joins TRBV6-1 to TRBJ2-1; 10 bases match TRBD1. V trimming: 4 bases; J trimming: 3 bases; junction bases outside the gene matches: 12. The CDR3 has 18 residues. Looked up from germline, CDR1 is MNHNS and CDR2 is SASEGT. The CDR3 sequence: CASSASGDRGWNYNEQFF. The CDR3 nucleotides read TGTGCCAGCAGTGCTAGTGGGGACAGGGGATGGAACTACAATGAGCAGTTCTTC.